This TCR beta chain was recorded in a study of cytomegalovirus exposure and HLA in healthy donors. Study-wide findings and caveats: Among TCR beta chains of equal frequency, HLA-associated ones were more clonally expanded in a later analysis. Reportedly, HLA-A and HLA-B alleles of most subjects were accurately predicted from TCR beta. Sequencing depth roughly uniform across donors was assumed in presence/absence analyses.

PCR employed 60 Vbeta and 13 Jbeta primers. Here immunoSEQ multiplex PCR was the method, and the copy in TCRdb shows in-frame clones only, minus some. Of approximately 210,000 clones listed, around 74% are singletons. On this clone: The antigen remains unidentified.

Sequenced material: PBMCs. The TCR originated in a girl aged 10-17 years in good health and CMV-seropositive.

This CDR3 reads CASSAEGQRGARQETQYF. CDR3 nucleotide sequence: TGTGCCAGCAGCGCGGAGGGACAGCGGGGGGCCCGACAAGAGACCCAGTACTTC. The chain couples TRBV9 to TRBJ2-5, with TRBD2 matching over 9 bases. Germline V gene sequence: CDR1 SGDLS, CDR2 YYNGEE. V lost 3 bases, J lost 2 bases, and 14 bases stayed unmatched. The CDR3 runs to 18 residues.